This TCR beta chain was recorded in a study of STAT5B mutations in CD4+ large granular lymphocyte leukemia. Sequenced by immunoSEQ multiplex PCR; TCRdb stores in-frame clones only, minus some. The profile shows fewer than 40,000 clones, approximately 71% of them singletons. Sequenced input: CD4+ T cells from blood buffy coats. The receptor was derived from a human donor in good health.

CDR3 region: CASSQTGGANYGYTF. DNA for the CDR3: TGTGCCAGCTCACAAACAGGGGGCGCGAACTATGGCTACACCTTC. The rearrangement links TRBV18 to TRBJ1-2, with 9 bases lining up with TRBD1. V lost 4 bases, J lost 2 bases, and 5 bases stayed unmatched. This CDR3 is 15 amino acids long. Germline V CDR1 and CDR2: KGHSH, LQKENI.